This T cell receptor beta chain was captured by sequencing in a study of T cell responses to AZD1222 COVID-19 vaccine. Whole-study findings and limits: No repertoire was sampled before or during the peak T cell response, only after it. In a largely white British group with more females than males, clonal diversity was possibly underestimated. The study reported that nearly half of spike-specific TCRs target unmutated variant regions.

Concerning this clone itself: What it recognizes is unknown.

Here immunoSEQ multiplex PCR was the method, and the copy in TCRdb shows in-frame clones only, minus some. The sample carries about 140,000 clones, more than 75% recorded once. The clonotype comes from an adult who received the AZD1222 COVID-19 vaccine. The material was peripheral blood, obtained 28 days after the second AZD1222 dose.

The CDR3 DNA follows: TGTGCCAGCAGCTTAATGAGCGGGGTTCCCTACAATGAGCAGTTCTTC. It specifies CASSLMSGVPYNEQFF. V usage is TRBV7-3 and J usage is TRBJ2-1; 7 bases are a match to TRBD2. The CDR3 is made up of 16 amino acids. V dropped 1 base and J dropped 2; count of bases not matched to a gene: 5. The germline V gene has CDR1 SGHTA and CDR2 FQGTGA.